The clone carrying this TCR beta chain showed up just once. The entry originates in a study of blood T cell repertoires in COVID-19. Study-wide background: From the United States, Italy and Spain came samples of acute and convalescent COVID-19. T cells, B-cell-depleted T cells, or PBMCs supplied cDNA or gDNA.

Per the authors' pipeline: The assay estimated nucleated cells by amplifying reference gene primers. Measured with immunoSEQ multiplex PCR; TCRdb has only the in-frame clones, and not every one. V, J and clone size derive from that table, while D and trimming were established from the DNA sequence. Of 95,000 to 120,000 clones in the sample, approximately 84% were seen once. The receptor comes from a man aged 40-49 years with acute or convalescent COVID-19. Sequencing input: peripheral blood.

The CDR3, as DNA: TGCGCCAGCAGCCAAGATACACAGGTGAACACCGGGGAGCTGTTTTTT. The encoded protein is CASSQDTQVNTGELFF. This chain links TRBV4-3 with TRBJ2-2, with a weak D call TRBD1 (5 bases). The CDR3 has 16 amino acids. Per the germline V gene, CDR1 is LGHNA and CDR2 is YSLEER. V was pared by 0 bases and J by 1 base, with 9 bases between.